Listed below are T cell receptor beta chains from one sample, sequenced in a study of cytomegalovirus exposure and HLA in healthy donors. Sequencing was performed with immunoSEQ multiplex PCR; in TCRdb, only in-frame clones are kept and a portion is missing. Of about 200,000 clones listed, 82% are singletons. Specimen: PBMCs. These TCRs come from a boy between 2 and 10 years old in good health and CMV-seronegative. Each CDR3 is given with its conserved first and last residue. A D gene is named only where the DNA matches it firmly. Size values are once, few and many counts, or a class for expanded clones, and some rows have none.

cdr3_nt: TGTGCCAGCACCCTACTGGGGGGAGGACAGCCCCAGCATTTT; cdr3_aa: CASTLLGGGQPQHF; j_call: TRBJ1-5; d_call: NA; v_call: TRBV5-6; clone_size: NA; cdr3_length: 14
cdr3_nt: TGTGCCAGCAGCTTACAGTCAGATACGCAGTATTTT; cdr3_aa: CASSLQSDTQYF; j_call: TRBJ2-3; d_call: NA; v_call: TRBV7-2; clone_size: NA; cdr3_length: 12
cdr3_nt: TGTGCCAGTAGTCGGGACAGGGGGGGCTACACCTTC; cdr3_aa: CASSRDRGGYTF; j_call: TRBJ1-2; d_call: TRBD1; v_call: TRBV19; clone_size: NA; cdr3_length: 12
cdr3_nt: TGCGCCAGCAGCCAAGCGGGGGGGAGCACCGGGGAGCTGTTTTTT; cdr3_aa: CASSQAGGSTGELFF; j_call: TRBJ2-2; d_call: TRBD2; v_call: TRBV5-1; clone_size: NA; cdr3_length: 15
cdr3_nt: TGTGCCAGCAGGAACACAGGGTTCACTGAAGCTTTCTTT; cdr3_aa: CASRNTGFTEAFF; j_call: TRBJ1-1; d_call: NA; v_call: TRBV7-9; clone_size: few; cdr3_length: 13
cdr3_nt: TGTTCCAGCAGCGAACAGGGGCGTGATGGCTACACCTTC; cdr3_aa: CSSSEQGRDGYTF; j_call: TRBJ1-2; d_call: TRBD1; v_call: TRBV7-9; clone_size: NA; cdr3_length: 13
cdr3_nt: TGTGCCAGCAGCGTCCTACAGGGGGAAGCTGAAGCTTTCTTT; cdr3_aa: CASSVLQGEAEAFF; j_call: TRBJ1-1; d_call: TRBD1; v_call: TRBV9; clone_size: NA; cdr3_length: 14
cdr3_nt: TGTGCCAGCAGTTACTACCCCCAGGGCGGCCACGAGCAGTACTTC; cdr3_aa: CASSYYPQGGHEQYF; j_call: TRBJ2-7; d_call: NA; v_call: TRBV6-5; clone_size: NA; cdr3_length: 15
cdr3_nt: TGTGCCAGCAGCCTGGACAGGGACACTGAAGCTTTCTTT; cdr3_aa: CASSLDRDTEAFF; j_call: TRBJ1-1; d_call: TRBD1; v_call: TRBV7-3; clone_size: NA; cdr3_length: 13
cdr3_nt: TGTGCCAGCACCAGAGACAGGGTTAACATTCAGTACTTC; cdr3_aa: CASTRDRVNIQYF; j_call: TRBJ2-4; d_call: TRBD1; v_call: TRBV6-1; clone_size: NA; cdr3_length: 13
cdr3_nt: TGCGCCAGCAGCCAAGTGGGCAGGCCGCAAGGAAATGGCTACACCTTC; cdr3_aa: CASSQVGRPQGNGYTF; j_call: TRBJ1-2; d_call: NA; v_call: TRBV4-1; clone_size: once; cdr3_length: 16
cdr3_nt: TGTGCCAGCAGCATAACGGTTACCACTAGCACAGATACGCAGTATTTT; cdr3_aa: CASSITVTTSTDTQYF; j_call: TRBJ2-3; d_call: NA; v_call: TRBV7-6; clone_size: once; cdr3_length: 16
cdr3_nt: TGTGCCAGCAGTTCCCCTAGGACAGGGTCCTCCTATGGCTACACCTTC; cdr3_aa: CASSSPRTGSSYGYTF; j_call: TRBJ1-2; d_call: TRBD1; v_call: TRBV6-6; clone_size: NA; cdr3_length: 16
cdr3_nt: TGCGCCAGCAGCCAAGACTGGACAGGGTCTTCCTTTAATTCACCCCTCCACTTT; cdr3_aa: CASSQDWTGSSFNSPLHF; j_call: TRBJ1-6; d_call: TRBD1; v_call: TRBV4-3; clone_size: NA; cdr3_length: 18
cdr3_nt: TGCAGCGTTGAGATCAGGGGTATTGAAGCTTTCTTT; cdr3_aa: CSVEIRGIEAFF; j_call: TRBJ1-1; d_call: NA; v_call: TRBV29-1; clone_size: NA; cdr3_length: 12
cdr3_nt: TGTGCCAGCAGCTTGGTAATTTACAGATATAATTCACCCCTCCACTTT; cdr3_aa: CASSLVIYRYNSPLHF; j_call: TRBJ1-6; d_call: NA; v_call: TRBV7-2; clone_size: NA; cdr3_length: 16
cdr3_nt: TGTGCCAGCAGTCCCCCCCCGGGGGTGGCGGGGGGCTACACCTTC; cdr3_aa: CASSPPPGVAGGYTF; j_call: TRBJ1-2; d_call: NA; v_call: TRBV6-5; clone_size: NA; cdr3_length: 15
cdr3_nt: TGTGCCAGCAGCTTCGAGCGGGGGGGCTACAATGAGCAGTTCTTC; cdr3_aa: CASSFERGGYNEQFF; j_call: TRBJ2-1; d_call: TRBD2; v_call: TRBV7-2; clone_size: NA; cdr3_length: 15